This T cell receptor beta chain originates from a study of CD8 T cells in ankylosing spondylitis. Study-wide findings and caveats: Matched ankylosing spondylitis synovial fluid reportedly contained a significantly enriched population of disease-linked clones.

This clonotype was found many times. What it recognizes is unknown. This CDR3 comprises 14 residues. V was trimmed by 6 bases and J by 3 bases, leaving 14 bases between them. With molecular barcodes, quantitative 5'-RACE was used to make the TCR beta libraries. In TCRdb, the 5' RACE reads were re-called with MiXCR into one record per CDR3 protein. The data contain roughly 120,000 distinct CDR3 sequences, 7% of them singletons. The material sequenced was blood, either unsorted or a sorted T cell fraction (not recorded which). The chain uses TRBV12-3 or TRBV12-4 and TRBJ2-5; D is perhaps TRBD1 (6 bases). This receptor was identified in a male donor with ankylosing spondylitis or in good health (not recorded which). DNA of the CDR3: TGTGCCAGCAGCCTCCACCAGGGGAAAGAGACCCAGTACTTC. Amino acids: CASSLHQGKETQYF.